This T cell receptor beta chain was captured in a study of blood T cell repertoires in COVID-19. Study summary: The origin of the acute and convalescent COVID-19 samples was the United States, Italy and Spain. T cells, B-cell-depleted T cells, or PBMCs provided the cDNA or gDNA that served as material.

The V segment lost 2 bases and the J segment 10 bases; nucleotides outside the gene matches: 8. CDR3 length: 14 amino acids. The germline V gene encodes CDR1 MGHRA and CDR2 YSYEKL. In the original analysis: How many nucleated cells were present was estimated from reference gene primer amplification. Assay: immunoSEQ multiplex PCR; the TCRdb copy retains only in-frame clones and omits some. V and J calls and clone size are copied from that table; D and trimming were computed from the DNA. The sample includes some 300,000 clones, roughly nine tenths seen only once; the top ten take roughly 2%. The sequence was obtained from a man aged 18 to 29 with active or convalescent COVID-19. Sequencing used peripheral blood. This rearrangement joins TRBV4-1 to TRBJ2-1, with 7 positions matching TRBD2. The CDR3 region has the DNA TGCGCCAGCAGCCAATTCCTTAGCGGGCAAGAGCAGTTCTTC. Translation gives CASSQFLSGQEQFF.